This T cell receptor (beta chain) derives from a study of shared clonotypes between healthy human individuals. Turning to the study itself: Donor composition was a couple of women and three men, aged 18 to 49.

About this clone: The antigen is unknown.

Under the authors' procedure: Because ImmunoSEQ provided only junction sequences with no quality scores, the filtering differed. Using immunoSEQ multiplex PCR, the repertoire was profiled, and TCRdb retains in-frame clones only, with some absent. D and trimming come from the DNA, and the V and J calls and clone size come from that table. The top ten hold 34% of the sample, which has roughly 700,000 clones, 90% seen once. Findings and limits, study-wide: Shared clonotypes: roughly 4.7% naive CD4, 3.5% to 4% naive CD8, less than 2.5% memory CD4, about 0.4% memory CD8.

Input material: memory CD8+ T cells from PBMCs. As for subset: CD45RO+ cells pooled with CCR7-negative TemRA cells. This receptor was taken from a man younger than 30 in good health. Some clones in this sample may be carry-over from other donors' samples.

The CDR3 DNA reads as TGTGCCAGCAGTTGGGGGACAACGAACACTGAAGCTTTCTTT. Amino acid sequence: CASSWGTTNTEAFF. The chain employs TRBV27 and TRBJ1-1, with a possible D match to TRBD1 (6 bases). Between the trimmed V and J ends, which lost 4 bases and 1 base, there was a span of 10 bases. From germline, CDR1 is MNHEY and CDR2 SMNVEV (reference sequence). The CDR3 is 14 amino acids.